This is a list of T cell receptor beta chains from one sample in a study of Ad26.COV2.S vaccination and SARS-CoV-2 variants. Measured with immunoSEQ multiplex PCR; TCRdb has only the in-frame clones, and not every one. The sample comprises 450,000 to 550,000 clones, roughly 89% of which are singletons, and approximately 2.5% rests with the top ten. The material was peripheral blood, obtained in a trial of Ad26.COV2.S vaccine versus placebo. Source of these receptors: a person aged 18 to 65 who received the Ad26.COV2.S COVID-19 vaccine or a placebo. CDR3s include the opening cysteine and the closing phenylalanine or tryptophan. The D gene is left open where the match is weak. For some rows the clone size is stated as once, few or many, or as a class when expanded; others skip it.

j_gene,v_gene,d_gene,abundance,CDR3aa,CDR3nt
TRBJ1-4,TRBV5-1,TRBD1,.,CASSPGTGSEKLFF,TGCGCCAGCAGCCCCGGGACAGGGAGTGAAAAACTGTTTTTT
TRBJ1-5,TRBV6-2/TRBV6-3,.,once,CASSFTGTRGNQPQHF,TGTGCCAGCAGTTTCACAGGGACTAGGGGCAATCAGCCCCAGCATTTT
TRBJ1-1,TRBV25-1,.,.,CASSLQMNTEAFF,TGTGCCAGCAGCTTACAGATGAACACTGAAGCTTTCTTT
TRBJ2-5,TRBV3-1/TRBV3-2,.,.,CASSPLYQETQYF,TGTGCCAGCAGCCCGCTGTACCAAGAGACCCAGTACTTC
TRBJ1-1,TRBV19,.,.,CASSIGVNTEAFF,TGTGCCAGTAGTATCGGGGTGAACACTGAAGCTTTCTTT
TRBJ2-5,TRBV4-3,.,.,CASSQPGSETQYF,TGCGCCAGCAGCCAACCGGGGTCGGAGACCCAGTACTTC
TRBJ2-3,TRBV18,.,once,CASSPPSSSTDTQYF,TGTGCCAGCTCACCTCCGAGCTCTAGCACAGATACGCAGTATTTT
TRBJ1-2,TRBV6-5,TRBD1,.,CASSFTGEDAGYTF,TGTGCCAGCAGCTTTACAGGGGAAGACGCTGGCTACACCTTC
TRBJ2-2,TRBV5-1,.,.,CASSLDRIIRDWTGELFF,TGCGCCAGCAGCTTGGACCGTATAATCAGGGATTGGACCGGGGAGCTGTTTTTT
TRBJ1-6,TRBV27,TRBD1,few,CASSTSTGNGSPLHF,TGTGCCAGCAGTACATCGACAGGGAATGGGTCACCCCTCCACTTT
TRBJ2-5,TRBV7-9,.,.,CASSSRGSRVGTQYF,TGTGCCAGCAGTTCACGGGGGTCTAGAGTAGGGACCCAGTACTTC
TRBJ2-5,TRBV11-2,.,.,CASSLLGGPIQETQYF,TGTGCCAGCAGCTTACTGGGGGGGCCCATCCAAGAGACCCAGTACTTC
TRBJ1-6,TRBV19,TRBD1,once,CASSSPMTGMGSYNSPLHF,TGTGCCAGTAGTTCTCCGATGACAGGGATGGGCTCCTATAATTCACCCCTCCACTTT
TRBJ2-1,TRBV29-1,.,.,CSVEGEPFGLRLGEQFF,TGCAGCGTTGAAGGCGAACCTTTTGGACTTCGCTTAGGGGAGCAGTTCTTC
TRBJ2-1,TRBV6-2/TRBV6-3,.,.,CASSYPHQVYNEQFF,TGTGCCAGCAGTTACCCGCACCAAGTTTACAATGAGCAGTTCTTC
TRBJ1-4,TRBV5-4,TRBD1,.,CASSPGQGDEKLFF,TGTGCCAGCAGCCCGGGACAGGGGGATGAAAAACTGTTTTTT
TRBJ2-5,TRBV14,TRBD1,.,CASSPRDRIRETQYF,TGTGCCAGCAGCCCGAGGGACAGAATTAGGGAGACCCAGTACTTC
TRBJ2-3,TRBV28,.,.,CATSGLKYTDTQYF,TGTGCCACAAGTGGACTGAAGTACACAGATACGCAGTATTTT
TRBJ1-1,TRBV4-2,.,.,CASSQGNTEAFF,TGTGCCAGCAGCCAAGGGAACACTGAAGCTTTCTTT
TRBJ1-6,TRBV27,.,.,CASSLSTGSSGPLHF,TGTGCCAGCAGTTTAAGTACCGGGTCATCAGGACCCCTCCACTTT
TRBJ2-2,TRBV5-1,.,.,CASSYLQIPGELFF,TGCGCCAGCAGCTACCTACAGATCCCCGGGGAGCTGTTTTTT
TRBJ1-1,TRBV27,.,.,CASSLYSSWDTEAFF,TGTGCCAGCAGTCTATACAGTAGTTGGGACACTGAAGCTTTCTTT
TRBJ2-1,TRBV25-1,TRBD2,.,CASSALAGSSYNEQFF,TGTGCCAGCAGTGCCCTAGCGGGGAGCTCCTACAATGAGCAGTTCTTC
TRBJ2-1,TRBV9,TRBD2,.,CASSVGSLAGAEQFF,TGTGCCAGCAGCGTAGGTAGTCTAGCGGGAGCTGAGCAGTTCTTC
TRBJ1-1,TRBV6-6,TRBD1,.,CASRDDRGGNTEAFF,TGTGCCAGCAGGGATGACAGGGGTGGGAACACTGAAGCTTTCTTT
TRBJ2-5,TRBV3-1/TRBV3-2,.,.,CASSGINGGTQYF,TGTGCCAGCAGCGGAATAAATGGGGGGACCCAGTACTTC
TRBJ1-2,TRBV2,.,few,CASRLGPYGYTF,TGTGCCAGCAGGTTGGGACCGTATGGCTACACCTTC
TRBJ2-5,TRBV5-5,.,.,CASSGDAETQYF,TGTGCCAGCAGCGGGGACGCGGAGACCCAGTACTTC
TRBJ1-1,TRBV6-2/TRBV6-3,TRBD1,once,CASSLTGTGEAFF,TGTGCCAGCAGTCTTACCGGGACAGGTGAAGCTTTCTTT
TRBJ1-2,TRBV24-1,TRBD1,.,CATSDFQGAISGYTF,TGTGCCACCAGTGATTTCCAGGGGGCGATCTCTGGCTACACCTTC
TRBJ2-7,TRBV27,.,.,CASSLVTGSYEQYF,TGTGCCAGCAGTTTAGTGACGGGCTCCTACGAGCAGTACTTC
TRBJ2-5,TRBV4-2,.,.,CASSQDWDKRTQYF,TGTGCCAGCAGCCAAGATTGGGACAAACGAACCCAGTACTTC
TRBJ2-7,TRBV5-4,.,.,CASSLRAAGNEQYF,TGTGCCAGCAGCTTAAGGGCGGCTGGCAACGAGCAGTACTTC
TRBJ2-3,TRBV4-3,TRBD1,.,CASSNQPGQWGDTQYF,TGCGCCAGCAGCAACCAGCCGGGACAGTGGGGCGATACGCAGTATTTT
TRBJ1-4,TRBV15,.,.,CATSRGRGEKLFF,TGTGCCACCAGCAGAGGACGTGGTGAAAAACTGTTTTTT
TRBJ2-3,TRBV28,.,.,CASSLGQTDTQYF,TGTGCCAGCAGTTTAGGACAGACAGATACGCAGTATTTT
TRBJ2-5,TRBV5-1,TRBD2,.,CASSLLLAGAGETQYF,TGCGCCAGCAGCTTGTTGCTAGCGGGAGCCGGGGAGACCCAGTACTTC
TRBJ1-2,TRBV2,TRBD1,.,CASSPQGAGYGYTF,TGTGCCAGCAGTCCACAGGGGGCGGGTTATGGCTACACCTTC
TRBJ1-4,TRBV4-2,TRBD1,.,CASSTQTGAKNEKLFF,TGTGCCAGCAGCACCCAGACAGGGGCGAAAAATGAAAAACTGTTTTTT
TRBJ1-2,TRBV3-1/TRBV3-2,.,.,CASSQALGLEGYTF,TGTGCCAGCAGCCAAGCTTTGGGGCTGGAAGGCTACACCTTC
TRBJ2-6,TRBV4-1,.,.,CASSQPPTGAGANVLTF,TGCGCCAGCAGCCAGCCACCGACAGGTGCTGGGGCCAACGTCCTGACTTTC
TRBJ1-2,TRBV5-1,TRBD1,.,CASSVGTGVGYTF,TGCGCCAGCAGCGTAGGGACAGGGGTCGGCTACACCTTC
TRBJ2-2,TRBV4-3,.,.,CASSWFSAGPNTGELFF,TGCGCCAGCAGCTGGTTCAGTGCAGGGCCTAACACCGGGGAGCTGTTTTTT
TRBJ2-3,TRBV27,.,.,CASSFSYPATDTQYF,TGTGCCAGCAGTTTTTCCTACCCCGCCACAGATACGCAGTATTTT
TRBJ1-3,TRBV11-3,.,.,CASSLGQGNTIYF,TGTGCCAGCAGCTTAGGACAAGGAAACACCATATATTTT
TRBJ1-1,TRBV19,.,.,CASSMVLLGTEAFF,TGTGCCAGTAGTATGGTCCTACTGGGCACTGAAGCTTTCTTT
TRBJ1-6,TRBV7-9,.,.,CASSLEEGTPLHF,TGTGCCAGCAGCTTAGAGGAGGGTACACCCCTCCACTTT
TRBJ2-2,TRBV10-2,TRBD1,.,CASRSYWDRSTGELFF,TGCGCCAGCAGGTCTTACTGGGACAGGAGTACCGGGGAGCTGTTTTTT
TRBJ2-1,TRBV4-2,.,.,CASSRRSSGTSSYNEQFF,TGTGCCAGCAGCCGAAGGTCCTCCGGTACGAGCTCCTACAATGAGCAGTTCTTC